One and the same sample provided the 21 T cell receptor beta chains below, sequenced in a study of post-analysis software for immune sequencing data. Study-wide results and limits: TRBV5-6, TRBV5-1 and TRBV20-1 were among four to six TRBV segments more frequent in patients than controls.

The antigens of these receptors remain unknown. Prepared TCR beta cDNA libraries contained unique molecular identifiers. One entry per CDR3 protein results from TCRdb running MiXCR on the PCR reads. The profile shows 600,000 to 750,000 distinct CDR3 sequences, 55% to 70% of them singletons. Material for sequencing was blood. These receptors all come from a girl aged 2 to 10 with multiple sclerosis.

A word on this clonotype: It may be a read error: a sequence one base away is much more abundant. This sequence joins TRBV29-1 and TRBJ2-1; no definite D call. The germline V gene has CDR1 SQVTM and CDR2 ANQGSEA. The CDR3 contains 16 residues. V was trimmed by 2 bases and J by 0 bases, leaving 14 bases between them. CDR3 loop: CSVEWLDTPSYNEQFF. As DNA, the CDR3 is TGCAGCGTTGAATGGTTAGACACACCCTCCTACAATGAGCAGTTCTTC.

The J gene is TRBJ1-1, the V gene TRBV18, with unresolved D. Germline lookup yields CDR1 KGHSH and CDR2 LQKENI. V lost 3 bases to trimming and J lost 11 bases, with 13 bases between them. This CDR3 spans 12 amino acids. The DNA for the CDR3 is TGTGCCAGCTCACCTTCGCCCACCCGGGCTTTCTTT. Its protein is CASSPSPTRAFF. The full variable domain, in which reference TRBV18 and TRBJ1-1 provide the parts outside the CDR3, is NAGVMQNPRHLVRRRGQEARLRCSPMKGHSHVYWYRQLPEEGLKFMVYLQKENIIDESGMPKERFSAEFPKEGPSILRIQQVVRGDSAAYFCASSPSPTRAFFGQGTRLTVV.

The chain couples TRBV12-3 or TRBV12-4 to TRBJ2-1; D may be TRBD1 or TRBD2 (5 bases each). The V end lost 6 bases, the J end lost 5 bases, and 26 bases lay between the germline ends. CDR3 length equals 18 residues. In nucleotides, the CDR3 is TGTGCCAGCAGCCGGACCCTTCTACCGGGGCCCAGGGACAATGAGCAGTTCTTC. As protein: CASSRTLLPGPRDNEQFF.

The gene calls are TRBV6-4 and TRBJ2-1; 13 nucleotides agree with TRBD2. This CDR3 region has 14 residues. With V trimmed by 11 bases and J by 12 bases, 13 bases remained unmatched. Germline lookup yields CDR1 MRHNA and CDR2 SNTAGT. The CDR3 nucleotides are TGTGCCGGCCGACTAGCGGGAGGCCATAGGCGGCAGTTCTTC. This codes for CAGRLAGGHRRQFF.

Written as DNA, the CDR3 is TGTGCCAGCAGTGTGACCCAGTACAATGAGCAGTACTTC. Its translation is CASSVTQYNEQYF. The chain uses TRBV2 and TRBJ2-5; no clear D gene. The CDR3 is 13 residues long. Germline V gene lookup returns CDR1 SNHLY and CDR2 FYNNEI. V was trimmed by 4 bases and J by 11 bases, leaving 17 bases between them.

Only a few counts were recorded for this clonotype. The genes are TRBV29-1 and TRBJ2-1; TRBD1 aligns across 8 bases. J was trimmed by 4 bases and V by 7 bases; bases with no gene match: 3. The CDR3 runs to 12 residues. CDR1 is SQVTM and CDR2 is ANQGSEA in the germline V gene. For the CDR3, the DNA is TGCAGCGCCGGACAGGGTTACAATGAGCAGTTCTTC. This encodes CSAGQGYNEQFF.

This clonotype was recorded a few times. V usage is TRBV5-1 and J usage is TRBJ2-7; 15 bases are shared with TRBD2. Germline values: CDR1 SGHRS, CDR2 YFSETQ. J was trimmed by 5 bases and V by 10 bases; bases with no gene match: 13. CDR3 length: 16 residues. DNA for the CDR3: TGCGCCCGGCCCCGGACTAGCGGGAGGGCCGGGGACGAGCAGTACTTC. The encoded protein is CARPRTSGRAGDEQYF.

The genes are TRBV6-6 and TRBJ1-1, with TRBD1 as a possible D gene (6 bases). Germline V lookup: CDR1 MNHNY, CDR2 SVGAGI (reference sequence). The CDR3 spans 12 residues. Trimming cost V 8 bases and J 1 base, with 8 bases left between them. CDR3: CASGRGNTEAFF. The CDR3 coding sequence is TGTGCCAGCGGCAGGGGGAACACTGAAGCTTTCTTT.

This clonotype has only a few counts. V and J are TRBV4-1 and TRBJ2-1, with 7 positions matching TRBD2. The CDR3 has 17 residues. V lost 2 bases and J lost 2; bases outside the gene matches: 9. Germline values: CDR1 MGHRA, CDR2 YSYEKL. CDR3 residues: CASSQSPAGETYNEQFF. The CDR3 coding sequence is TGCGCCAGCAGCCAAAGTCCTGCGGGGGAGACCTACAATGAGCAGTTCTTC.

The V call is TRBV6-5, the J call TRBJ2-7, with TRBD2 matching 8 bases. Germline-derived CDR1 and CDR2 are MNHEY and SVGAGI. This CDR3 comprises 12 residues. J was trimmed by 4 bases and V by 7 bases; bases with no gene match: 3. For the CDR3, the DNA is TGTGCCAGCAAGGCGGGAGGTTACGAGCAGTACTTC. Translated, it gives CASKAGGYEQYF.

V gene TRBV20-1 combines with J gene TRBJ2-5; 13 nucleotides align to TRBD2. Germline V lookup: CDR1 DFQATT, CDR2 SNEGSKA (reference sequence). Trimming at V came to 3 bases and at J to 2 bases, leaving 3 bases not matched to a gene. The CDR3 contains 15 residues. This CDR3 reads CSASKLAGGQETQYF. In nucleotides, the CDR3 is TGCAGTGCTAGCAAACTAGCGGGGGGGCAAGAGACCCAGTACTTC.

V and J are TRBV24-1 and TRBJ1-2; D is ambiguous. The germline gives CDR1 KGHDR, CDR2 SFDVKD. The CDR3 is 16 residues long. The V end lost 4 bases, the J end lost 4 bases, and 18 bases lay between the germline ends. CDR3 coding DNA: TGTGCCACCAGTGACTCCCCCAGCGGGCCCTCCTATGGCTACACCTTC. Translating gives CATSDSPSGPSYGYTF.

This clonotype came up a few times. The chain is built from TRBV7-2 and TRBJ2-7, with no clear D. CDR3 length: 13 amino acids. V dropped 1 base and J dropped 3 bases, with 7 bases sitting between them. Germline-derived CDR1 and CDR2 are SGHTA and FQGNSA. The CDR3 sequence is CASSLVVGYEQYF. The CDR3 coding sequence is TGTGCCAGCAGCTTAGTTGTGGGCTACGAGCAGTACTTC.

This clonotype was seen a few times. The chain carries TRBV6-5 and TRBJ2-3; D possibly matches TRBD1 or TRBD2 (5 bases each). Germline CDR1 is MNHEY and CDR2 is SVGAGI. The CDR3 runs 13 residues. V lost 5 bases and J lost 7, with 13 bases in between. The CDR3 region is CASSTRGMNTQYF. The CDR3 DNA is TGTGCCAGCAGTACGAGGGGTATGAATACGCAGTATTTT.

The rearrangement joins TRBV6-6 to TRBJ2-1; 10 bases match TRBD2. Trimming cost V 6 bases and J 11 bases; bases outside gene matches: 13. CDR3 size: 15 residues. Germline CDR1 reads MNHNY; CDR2 reads SVGAGI (reference sequence). The DNA for the CDR3 is TGTGCCAGCAGAACAAAGGGACTAGCGACGACTCAGCAGTTCTTC. The encoded protein is CASRTKGLATTQQFF.

This clonotype was seen only a few times. The chain has TRBV6-6 and TRBJ1-5; 9 bases are a match to TRBD1. Looked up from germline, CDR1 is MNHNY and CDR2 is SVGAGI (reference sequence). The CDR3 contains 13 residues. Germline trimming cut 7 bases from V and 6 bases from J; bases unmatched to any gene: 4. The CDR3 is CASKDRGIQPQHF. DNA of the CDR3: TGTGCCAGCAAGGACAGGGGAATTCAGCCCCAGCATTTT.

Comments on this clonotype: One end of the junction is discordant with germline, which a read error may explain. The rearrangement uses TRBV5-5 and TRBJ2-1, with TRBD1 matching over 9 bases. CDR3 length: 14 amino acids. CDR1 and CDR2 (germline): SGHKS, YYEKEE (reference sequence). The CDR3 loop is CASRTGDRDNEQFF. CDR3 bases: TGCGCCAGCCGAACCGGGGACAGGGATAATGAGCAGTTCTTC. The whole variable domain, filled in from reference TRBV5-5 and TRBJ2-1, reads DAGVTQSPTHLIKTRGQQVTLRCSPISGHKSVSWYQQVLGQGPQFIFQYYEKEERGRGNFPDRFSARQFPNYSSELNVNALLLGDSALYLCASRTGDRDNEQFFGPGTRLTVL.

This clonotype was found once. The V gene is TRBV25-1, the J gene TRBJ2-7, with a tentative D call TRBD2 (6 bases). CDR3 length: 13 amino acids. CDR1 is MGHDK and CDR2 is SYGVNS in the germline V gene. V shed 3 bases and J shed 3 bases, with 9 bases lying between them. The CDR3 protein is CASSDWGLYEQYF. The DNA of the CDR3 is TGTGCCAGCAGTGATTGGGGACTCTACGAGCAGTACTTC.

This sequence joins TRBV18 and TRBJ2-3; 8 positions agree with TRBD2. Germline CDR1 and CDR2: KGHSH and LQKENI. J was trimmed by 3 bases and V by 0 bases; bases with no gene match: 5. This CDR3 has 16 amino acids. In nucleotides, the CDR3 is TGTGCCAGCTCACCACCGTCCGGGACTAGTACAGATACGCAGTATTTT. Its protein product is CASSPPSGTSTDTQYF.

CDR3 DNA sequence: TGCAGTGCTAGTATTGCGGGGGGGAGGCAAGAGACCCAGTACTTC. It yields the protein CSASIAGGRQETQYF. This chain uses TRBV20-1 with TRBJ2-5; 9 nucleotides align to TRBD2. Losses at the gene ends were 3 bases for V and 2 bases for J; bases not matched to a gene: 7. The germline V gene encodes CDR1 DFQATT and CDR2 SNEGSKA (reference sequence). There are 15 residues in the CDR3.

V and J are TRBV9 and TRBJ2-1; TRBD1 is a possible D gene (5 bases). Trimming cost V 0 bases and J 7 bases, with 11 bases left between them. CDR1 is SGDLS and CDR2 is YYNGEE in the germline V gene. The CDR3 is made up of 14 amino acids. CDR3 loop: CASSVVQGGNEQFF. In DNA form, the CDR3 reads TGTGCCAGCAGCGTAGTTCAGGGTGGAAATGAGCAGTTCTTC.